Each of the 21 T cell receptor beta chains below was sequenced from the same sample in a study of T cells after yellow fever vaccination. TCRdb processed the 5' RACE reads anew with MiXCR; each CDR3 protein has one entry. Of under 80,000 distinct CDR3 sequences listed, 7.4% were seen once; the top ten hold 36%. Sequenced here: CD8+ T cells sorted from PBMCs, sampled 15 days after the yellow fever booster vaccination. These receptors all come from a man under 40 who received the YFV17D yellow fever vaccine.

The CDR3 reads CSAKNTGGASNYEQYF. CDR3 DNA sequence: TGCAGTGCCAAGAACACAGGGGGCGCTTCAAACTACGAGCAGTACTTC. The rearrangement joins TRBV20-1 to TRBJ2-7; 9 nucleotides line up with TRBD1. The CDR3 consists of 16 residues. J gave up 3 bases and V 6 bases, and 15 bases lay outside the gene matches. Germline CDR1 reads DFQATT; CDR2 reads SNEGSKA (reference sequence).

The table lists this clonotype with many counts. The chain couples TRBV9 to TRBJ2-1, with 9 bases fitting TRBD2. J gave up 8 bases and V 0 bases, and 9 bases lay outside the gene matches. The CDR3 sequence is 16 residues long. CDR1 is SGDLS and CDR2 is YYNGEE in the germline V gene. The DNA of the CDR3 is TGTGCCAGCAGCGTAGGGGGGAGCGGGAGGTTCGATGAGCAGTTCTTC. Its translation is CASSVGGSGRFDEQFF. Full variable domain (rest looked up from reference TRBV9 and TRBJ2-1): DSGVTQTPKHLITATGQRVTLRCSPRSGDLSVYWYQQSLDQGLQFLIQYYNGEERAKGNILERFSAQQFPDLHSELNLSSLELGDSALYFCASSVGGSGRFDEQFFGPGTRLTVL.

This clonotype was seen many times. V and J are TRBV28 and TRBJ2-1; the D call may be TRBD1 or TRBD2 (5 bases each). Germline CDR1 and CDR2: MDHEN and SYDVKM. The CDR3 has 15 residues. V was clipped by 7 bases and J by 4 bases, with 17 bases between them. The CDR3 nucleotides are TGTGCCAGCAAAATCCCAGGGACGATGTACAATGAGCAGTTCTTC. It specifies CASKIPGTMYNEQFF.

As for this clonotype: A much more abundant neighbour one base away suggests this may be a read error. The V gene is TRBV5-4, the J gene TRBJ2-1, with 7 positions matching TRBD1. The J segment lost 9 bases and the V segment lost 4 bases, leaving 13 bases of the junction unmatched. Germline V lookup: CDR1 SGHNT, CDR2 YYREEE (reference sequence). The CDR3 consists of 15 residues. The CDR3 here is CASSKDPTGTSEQFF. CDR3 in DNA: TGTGCCAGCAGCAAAGACCCGACAGGGACGAGTGAGCAGTTCTTC.

Ten or more counts support this clonotype. The chain links TRBV5-6 to TRBJ2-3; 8 bases line up with TRBD2. The V gene's germline CDR1 is SGHDT and CDR2 YYEEEE. V dropped 3 bases and J dropped 2; count of bases not matched to a gene: 14. This CDR3 has 18 amino acids. The CDR3 bases are TGTGCCAGCAGCTACGTCCTACAGCGGGAGAGGAACACAGATACGCAGTATTTT. Its translation: CASSYVLQRERNTDTQYF.

Many counts were recorded for this clonotype. J is TRBJ2-1 and V is TRBV7-2; D unresolved. V was shortened by 1 base and J by 14 bases, with 15 bases between the two germline ends. This CDR3 contains 13 residues. Germline loops: CDR1 SGHTA, CDR2 FQGNSA. CDR3 in DNA: TGTGCCAGCAGCTTAGGGTCCAGCGTTATTAAGTTCTTC. The encoded protein is CASSLGSSVIKFF. The full variable domain, with the rest looked up from reference TRBV7-2 and TRBJ2-1, is GAGVSQSPSNKVTEKGKDVELRCDPISGHTALYWYRQSLGQGLEFLIYFQGNSAPDKSGLPSDRFSAERTGGSVSTLTIQRTQQEDSAVYLCASSLGSSVIKFFGPGTRLTVL.

This clonotype was picked up many times. The rearrangement uses TRBV27 and TRBJ2-1; D is undetermined. The CDR3 length is 12 residues. Germline V gene lookup returns CDR1 MNHEY and CDR2 SMNVEV (reference sequence). V lost 5 bases to trimming and J lost 10 bases, with 12 bases between them. CDR3 in amino acids: CASSHLSFEQFF. CDR3 bases: TGTGCCAGCAGTCACCTCTCGTTCGAGCAGTTCTTC.

In this sample, this clonotype turned up many times. The genes are TRBV30 and TRBJ1-2, with D perhaps TRBD1 (5 bases). This CDR3 is built from 12 residues. V was cut by 5 bases and J by 4 bases, with 11 bases left in between. CDR1 is GTSNPN, CDR2 SVGIG, per germline (reference sequence). CDR3 region: CAWGTPGYGYTF. As DNA, the CDR3 is TGTGCCTGGGGGACGCCCGGCTATGGCTACACCTTC.

This clonotype was detected many times. This CDR3 is CASTPLQGGETQYF. The CDR3 coding sequence is TGTGCCAGCACCCCCCTCCAGGGAGGAGAGACCCAGTACTTC. The chain recombines TRBV6-1 with TRBJ2-5, with D tentatively TRBD2 (6 bases). This CDR3 comprises 14 residues. Trimming cost V 7 bases and J 4 bases, with 16 bases left between them. Germline values: CDR1 MNHNS, CDR2 SASEGT.

In its sample, this clonotype was seen many times. The rearrangement links TRBV15 to TRBJ2-2; TRBD2 matches 9 bases. J gave up 2 bases and V 1 base, and 5 bases lay outside the gene matches. CDR1 and CDR2 from the germline V gene are LNHNV and YYDKDF (reference sequence). The CDR3 is 17 residues long. For the CDR3, the DNA is TGTGCCACCAGCAGAGGACGGCTAGCGGGAAACACCGGGGAGCTGTTTTTT. It is translated as CATSRGRLAGNTGELFF.

This clonotype turned up a few times. The chain recombines TRBV14 with TRBJ1-2, with a tentative D call TRBD1 (5 bases). The CDR3 loop spans 17 amino acids. V lost 1 base, J lost 2 bases, and 17 bases lay in between. Germline CDR1 reads SGHDN; CDR2 reads FVKESK. CDR3 DNA sequence: TGTGCCAGCAGCCAAGGCCTACCGATAGGACAAAACTATGGCTACACCTTC. Translation: CASSQGLPIGQNYGYTF. Combining the CDR3 with reference TRBV14 and TRBJ1-2 gives the whole variable domain EAGVTQFPSHSVIEKGQTVTLRCDPISGHDNLYWYRRVMGKEIKFLLHFVKESKQDESGMPNNRFLAERTGGTYSTLKVQPAELEDSGVYFCASSQGLPIGQNYGYTFGSGTRLTVV.

This clonotype occurred many times. The chain recombines TRBV5-1 with TRBJ1-2; TRBD1 might be the D (6 bases). Germline assignment: CDR1 SGHRS and CDR2 YFSETQ. This CDR3 has 15 residues. V dropped 1 base and J dropped 6 bases, with 16 bases sitting between them. In nucleotides, the CDR3 is TGCGCCAGCAGCTTGATCCCCACCAGACAGGATGGCTACACCTTC. Its protein product is CASSLIPTRQDGYTF.

This clonotype has more than one count but fewer than ten. This chain connects TRBV7-2 to TRBJ2-3, with D uncertain. Germline V gives CDR1 SGHTA, CDR2 FQGNSA. The CDR3 covers 13 residues. V lost 6 bases and J lost 0, with 7 bases in between. The CDR3 reads CASRQTSTDTQYF. In DNA form, the CDR3 reads TGTGCCAGCAGGCAGACCAGCACAGATACGCAGTATTTT.

This clonotype was recorded many times. The chain combines TRBV7-9 with TRBJ2-1; 9 bases map to TRBD2. Trimming took 1 base from V and 6 from J; bases not matched to a gene: 7. This CDR3 is 16 amino acids long. The germline gives CDR1 SEHNR, CDR2 FQNEAQ (reference sequence). The CDR3 DNA is TGTGCCAGCAGCTTAGTTTTAGCGGGAGTCACCAATGAGCAGTTCTTC. Translating gives CASSLVLAGVTNEQFF.

This clonotype was picked up many times. The V gene is TRBV7-9, the J gene TRBJ2-1; no clear D gene. The CDR3 spans 11 residues. The germline V gene encodes CDR1 SEHNR and CDR2 FQNEAQ (reference sequence). V lost 8 bases, J lost 9 bases, and 11 bases lay in between. This CDR3 is CASGQKIEQFF. CDR3 DNA sequence: TGTGCCAGCGGGCAAAAGATTGAGCAGTTCTTC.

This clonotype was recorded at least ten times. This sequence joins TRBV11-2 and TRBJ2-3, with D perhaps matching TRBD2 (5 bases). The CDR3 has 10 residues. The V end was cut by 8 bases, the J end by 7 bases, with 7 bases between. From germline, CDR1 is SGHAT and CDR2 FQNNGV. The CDR3 is CASEGNTQYF. For the CDR3, the DNA is TGTGCCAGCGAGGGAAATACGCAGTATTTT.

This clonotype came up a few times. This chain uses TRBV18 with TRBJ1-1, with D unclear. Per germline, CDR1 KGHSH and CDR2 LQKENI. V was trimmed by 3 bases and J by 1 base, leaving 6 bases between them. This CDR3 has 13 residues. This CDR3 reads CASSPGGNTEAFF. Written as DNA, the CDR3 is TGTGCCAGCTCACCGGGCGGGAACACTGAAGCTTTCTTT. Looking up the rest from reference TRBV18 and TRBJ1-1 gives the full variable domain: NAGVMQNPRHLVRRRGQEARLRCSPMKGHSHVYWYRQLPEEGLKFMVYLQKENIIDESGMPKERFSAEFPKEGPSILRIQQVVRGDSAAYFCASSPGGNTEAFFGQGTRLTVV.

This clonotype appeared many times. The V call is TRBV28, the J call TRBJ2-5; D assignment may be TRBD1 or TRBD2 (5 bases each). Trimming pared 5 bases from V and 5 bases from J, leaving 15 bases between. CDR3 length: 14 residues. The V gene's germline CDR1 is MDHEN and CDR2 SYDVKM. The CDR3: CASSRRDGPETQYF. The CDR3 nucleotides are TGTGCCAGCAGTCGCCGGGACGGCCCGGAGACCCAGTACTTC.

J is TRBJ1-1 and V is TRBV28; D ambiguous. The V and J ends lost 2 bases and 1 base respectively, with 11 bases between them. The CDR3 has 15 amino acids. The germline CDR1 and CDR2 sequences are MDHEN and SYDVKM. The CDR3 is CASSLLGAENTEAFF. For the CDR3, the DNA is TGTGCCAGCAGTTTACTCGGCGCAGAGAACACTGAAGCTTTCTTT.

This clonotype came up many times. This chain joins TRBV20-1 and TRBJ2-7; TRBD2 agrees at 9 bases. CDR1 and CDR2 (germline): DFQATT, SNEGSKA (reference sequence). The V and J ends lost 1 base and 0 bases, in that order; junction bases with no gene match: 10. This CDR3 is built from 17 residues. CDR3 loop: CSARAGQAGGFSYEQYF. In DNA, the CDR3 is TGCAGTGCTAGAGCAGGTCAAGCGGGAGGTTTCTCCTACGAGCAGTACTTC.

This clonotype showed up just a few times. J is TRBJ2-7 and V is TRBV4-3, with unresolved D. The CDR3 has 15 amino acids. In germline, CDR1 is LGHNA, CDR2 YSLEER. V was trimmed by 0 bases and J by 1 base, leaving 10 bases between them. In DNA, the CDR3 is TGCGCCAGCAGCCAAGATGTGAGCGCTTCCTACGAGCAGTACTTC. It yields the protein CASSQDVSASYEQYF.